This entry concerns a single T cell receptor beta chain. No antigen is known for it. The data derive from a study of blood T cells in healthy people across ages. At least 6.5 million PBMCs were isolated per sample. CDR3 length equals 20 residues. The V gene end was trimmed by 2 bases and the J gene end by 5 bases; junction bases not matched to a gene: 21. Germline-derived CDR1 and CDR2 are SGHDN and FVKESK. Sample-barcoded 5' priming and a J-beta primer mix drove a second PCR of roughly 6 to 12 cycles. TCRdb used MiXCR to reprocess the 5' RACE reads, holding one entry per CDR3 protein. The table records 600,000 to 800,000 distinct CDR3 sequences, about 21% of them present only once. Points from the study as a whole: Both naive CD4+ cell counts and diversity were greater in long-lived donors than in aged donors. Naive T cell percentage showed a strong correlation with TCR beta diversity. Unsorted PBMCs ruled out conclusive naive versus antigen-experienced comparison.

Specimen: blood. The V and J genes are TRBV14 and TRBJ2-7; 10 bases are a match to TRBD2. This sequence originates from a man between 65 and 79 years old in good health. The CDR3 nucleotides read TGTGCCAGCAGCCAATATTCCGGGGGACTAGCGAGAAAGGTCGTCGACGAGCAGTACTTC. This encodes CASSQYSGGLARKVVDEQYF. The variable domain in full, completed from reference TRBV14 and TRBJ2-7, reads EAGVTQFPSHSVIEKGQTVTLRCDPISGHDNLYWYRRVMGKEIKFLLHFVKESKQDESGMPNNRFLAERTGGTYSTLKVQPAELEDSGVYFCASSQYSGGLARKVVDEQYFGPGTRLTVT.